This T cell receptor (beta chain) was recovered during a study of blood T cell repertoires in COVID-19. The wider study: Researchers got acute and convalescent COVID-19 samples from the United States, Italy and Spain.

The CDR3 is made up of 14 amino acids. Germline V lookup: CDR1 SGHRS, CDR2 YFSETQ. Trimming took off 7 bases at V and 1 base at J, with 15 bases between the two ends. Authors' methods: Nucleated cell number was recorded as an estimate derived from reference gene primer amplification. Profiling relied on immunoSEQ multiplex PCR, and the TCRdb table lists in-frame clones only, not all of them. That table supplies the V and J calls and clone size; D and trimming were determined from the DNA. This sample has roughly 300,000 clones, with around 82% found just once. The rearrangement uses TRBV5-1 and TRBJ2-7; the D gene is possibly TRBD2 (6 bases). The TCR originated in a woman in her forties or fifties with acute or convalescent COVID-19. The specimen was peripheral blood. Here the CDR3 reads CASSGSAGSYEQYF. DNA for the CDR3: TGCGCCAGCTCCGGTTCGGCGGGATCCTACGAGCAGTACTTC. The full variable domain, rest sourced from reference TRBV5-1 and TRBJ2-7, is KAGVTQTPRYLIKTRGQQVTLSCSPISGHRSVSWYQQTPGQGLQFLFEYFSETQRNKGNFPGRFSGRQFSNSRSEMNVSTLELGDSALYLCASSGSAGSYEQYFGPGTRLTVT.